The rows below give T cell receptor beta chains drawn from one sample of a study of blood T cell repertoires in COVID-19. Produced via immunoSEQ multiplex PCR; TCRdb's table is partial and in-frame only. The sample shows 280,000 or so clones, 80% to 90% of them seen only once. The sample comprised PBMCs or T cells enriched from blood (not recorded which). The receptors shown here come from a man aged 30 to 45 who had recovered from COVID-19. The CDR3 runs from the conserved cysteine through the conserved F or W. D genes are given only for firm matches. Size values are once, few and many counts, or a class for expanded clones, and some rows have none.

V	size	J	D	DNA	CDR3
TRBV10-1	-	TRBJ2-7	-	TGCGCCAGCAGCGCAGGTTACGAGCAGTACTTC	CASSAGYEQYF
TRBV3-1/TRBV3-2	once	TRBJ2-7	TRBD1	TGTGCCAGCAGCCAAACCGCAGGGGGATCCTACGAGCAGTACTTC	CASSQTAGGSYEQYF
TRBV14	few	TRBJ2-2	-	TGTGCCAGCAGCCGTTTCAGGGGTGCCGGGGAGCTGTTTTTT	CASSRFRGAGELFF
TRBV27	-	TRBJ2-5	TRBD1	TGTGCCAGCAGTTTGGGGGACAGGGGTGAGACCCAGTACTTC	CASSLGDRGETQYF
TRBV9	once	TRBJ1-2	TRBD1	TGTGCCAGCAGCGGTGTGGGTACTCAGGGGGACAAGTACTATGGCTACACCTTC	CASSGVGTQGDKYYGYTF
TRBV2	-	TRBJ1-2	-	TGTGCCAGCAGTGAGTTTCCCCTTTATGGCTACACCTTC	CASSEFPLYGYTF
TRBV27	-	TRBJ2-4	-	TGTGCCAGCAGTCTTTCTAGAGCCTTAGCCAAAAACATTCAGTACTTC	CASSLSRALAKNIQYF
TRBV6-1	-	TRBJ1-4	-	TGTGCCAGCAGTGATACTCACAGAACTAATGAAAAACTGTTTTTT	CASSDTHRTNEKLFF
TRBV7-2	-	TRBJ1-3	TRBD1	TGTGCCAGCAGCTTAAGAGTTGGGACAGCCAACTCTGGAAACACCATATATTTT	CASSLRVGTANSGNTIYF
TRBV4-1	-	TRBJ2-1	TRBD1	TGCGCCAGCAGCCAGAGGACAGGGGGCGGCTATGAGCAGTTCTTC	CASSQRTGGGYEQFF